The rows below give T cell receptor beta chains drawn from one sample of a study of shared clonotypes between healthy human individuals. TCRdb's copy holds only in-frame clones and misses some; the assay was immunoSEQ multiplex PCR. The repertoire holds over a million clones, with around 98% as singletons. Sequencing input: naive CD4+ T cells sorted from blood. All receptors come from a man between 25 and 39 years old in good health. CDR3s include the opening cysteine and the closing phenylalanine or tryptophan. D genes are given only for firm matches. Rows may omit the clone size; those that give it use once, few, many or a size class.

V gene: TRBV7-8; clone size: once; J gene: TRBJ2-5; D gene: TRBD1; CDR3 DNA: TGTGCCAGCAGCTCGGGACAGTCGCAAGAGACCCAGTACTTC; CDR3 protein: CASSSGQSQETQYF
V gene: TRBV5-1; clone size: .; J gene: TRBJ2-5; D gene: TRBD1; CDR3 DNA: TGCGCCAGCAGTCCGACAGGGATAGAGACCCAGTACTTC; CDR3 protein: CASSPTGIETQYF
V gene: TRBV5-4; clone size: .; J gene: TRBJ2-7; D gene: TRBD2; CDR3 DNA: TGTGCCAGCAGCTTGACGACTAGCGGGGCCTACGAGCAGTACTTC; CDR3 protein: CASSLTTSGAYEQYF
V gene: TRBV5-4; clone size: .; J gene: TRBJ2-1; D gene: .; CDR3 DNA: TGTGCCAGCAGCTCCAAGAGCGGAACCTACAATGAGCAGTTCTTC; CDR3 protein: CASSSKSGTYNEQFF
V gene: TRBV19; clone size: .; J gene: TRBJ2-7; D gene: .; CDR3 DNA: TGTGCCAGTAGTAGGGACTCCAACTACGAGCAGTACTTC; CDR3 protein: CASSRDSNYEQYF
V gene: TRBV18; clone size: .; J gene: TRBJ1-2; D gene: .; CDR3 DNA: TGTGCCAGCTCACCATTGAGCGGAACCTTTGTCTATGGCTACACCTTC; CDR3 protein: CASSPLSGTFVYGYTF
V gene: TRBV5-1; clone size: .; J gene: TRBJ2-7; D gene: TRBD1; CDR3 DNA: TGCGCCAGCAGCTCCGGGACAGGTACCTACGAGCAGTACTTC; CDR3 protein: CASSSGTGTYEQYF
V gene: TRBV7-6; clone size: .; J gene: TRBJ2-7; D gene: TRBD1; CDR3 DNA: TGTGCCAGCAGCTTAGTTACCGGGACAGGGGATAAGGAGCAGTACTTC; CDR3 protein: CASSLVTGTGDKEQYF
V gene: TRBV9; clone size: once; J gene: TRBJ2-3; D gene: .; CDR3 DNA: TGTGCCAGCAGCTCCGGACAAAACACAGATACGCAGTATTTT; CDR3 protein: CASSSGQNTDTQYF
V gene: TRBV11-2; clone size: .; J gene: TRBJ1-2; D gene: .; CDR3 DNA: TGTGCCAGCAGCTTAGGGGTACGGGCAGGGTGCACCTTC; CDR3 protein: CASSLGVRAGCTF
V gene: TRBV15; clone size: .; J gene: TRBJ2-1; D gene: .; CDR3 DNA: TGTGCCACCAGCAGAGATCCCTTGGCCGCGTTCAATGAGCAGTTCTTC; CDR3 protein: CATSRDPLAAFNEQFF
V gene: TRBV5-4; clone size: .; J gene: TRBJ2-3; D gene: .; CDR3 DNA: TGTGCCAGCAGCACGACAGATACGCAGTATTTT; CDR3 protein: CASSTTDTQYF
V gene: TRBV6-1; clone size: .; J gene: TRBJ2-7; D gene: .; CDR3 DNA: TGTGCCAGCAGTAGGTATGGGGCCTACGAGCAGTACTTC; CDR3 protein: CASSRYGAYEQYF
V gene: TRBV10-3; clone size: .; J gene: TRBJ2-3; D gene: .; CDR3 DNA: TGTGCCATCAGTGCCGCCGAGGATACGCAGTATTTT; CDR3 protein: CAISAAEDTQYF
V gene: TRBV6-4; clone size: .; J gene: TRBJ2-3; D gene: .; CDR3 DNA: TGTGCCAGCAGTGACGCACCCAGCGTCCGAAGCACAGATACGCAGTATTTT; CDR3 protein: CASSDAPSVRSTDTQYF
V gene: TRBV28; clone size: once; J gene: TRBJ1-1; D gene: .; CDR3 DNA: TGTGCCAGCAGTTTGGGGGGCGCAGGCAGAGCTTTCTTT; CDR3 protein: CASSLGGAGRAFF
V gene: TRBV11-3; clone size: .; J gene: TRBJ2-5; D gene: .; CDR3 DNA: TGTGCCAGCAGCTCCAGTGGGCGAGAGACCCAGTACTTC; CDR3 protein: CASSSSGRETQYF
V gene: TRBV4-1; clone size: .; J gene: TRBJ2-5; D gene: .; CDR3 DNA: TGCGCCAGCAGCCAAGTTTGGGGCAGTGGAGAGACCCAGTACTTC; CDR3 protein: CASSQVWGSGETQYF
V gene: TRBV5-1; clone size: .; J gene: TRBJ2-2; D gene: .; CDR3 DNA: TGCGCCAGCAGCTTCACGGTGTCGGGCACCGGGGAGCTGTTTTTT; CDR3 protein: CASSFTVSGTGELFF
V gene: TRBV5-1; clone size: once; J gene: TRBJ1-5; D gene: .; CDR3 DNA: TGCGCCAGCAGCTTGGGGGGGCGAAATCAGCCCCAGCATTTT; CDR3 protein: CASSLGGRNQPQHF
V gene: TRBV14; clone size: .; J gene: TRBJ1-2; D gene: TRBD1; CDR3 DNA: TGTGCCAGCAGCCATGATGACAGGGGCGGACTTGGCTACACCTTC; CDR3 protein: CASSHDDRGGLGYTF
V gene: TRBV13; clone size: .; J gene: TRBJ2-5; D gene: TRBD2; CDR3 DNA: TGTGCCAGCAGCTTAGAGGGTCTAGCGGAAGAGACCCAGTACTTC; CDR3 protein: CASSLEGLAEETQYF
V gene: TRBV25-1; clone size: .; J gene: TRBJ1-5; D gene: .; CDR3 DNA: TGTGCCAGCAGTGATTCAGGGGTCCTCAATCAGCCCCAGCATTTT; CDR3 protein: CASSDSGVLNQPQHF
V gene: TRBV2; clone size: .; J gene: TRBJ2-1; D gene: TRBD1; CDR3 DNA: TGTGCCAGCACCCGACAGGGGGGGCACAATGAGCAGTTCTTC; CDR3 protein: CASTRQGGHNEQFF
V gene: TRBV28; clone size: .; J gene: TRBJ1-5; D gene: .; CDR3 DNA: TGTGCCAGCACCCACCTGGGGGACACGAAAAATCAGCCCCAGCATTTT; CDR3 protein: CASTHLGDTKNQPQHF
V gene: TRBV2; clone size: .; J gene: TRBJ1-3; D gene: .; CDR3 DNA: TGTGCCAGCAGTGCCACAGCAACCAACTCTGGAAACACCATATATTTT; CDR3 protein: CASSATATNSGNTIYF
V gene: TRBV29-1; clone size: .; J gene: TRBJ2-6; D gene: .; CDR3 DNA: TGCAGCGTACACAGGGGTGGGGACTATGGGGCCAACGTCCTGACTTTC; CDR3 protein: CSVHRGGDYGANVLTF